The 3 T cell receptor beta chains below come from one sample, sequenced in a study of sequential checkpoint blockade in melanoma. Assay used: immunoSEQ multiplex PCR; TCRdb lists only in-frame clones, some missing. The sample consists of more than 25,000 clones, about 88% of them appearing once. This sample's treatment: randomized to nivolumab then ipilimumab (arm A) or the reverse (arm B). Source: CD8+ T cells sorted from blood (inferred from file names), taken from a patient given nivolumab and ipilimumab in sequence. These receptors were taken from a human donor with melanoma.

The rearrangement uses TRBV6-6 and TRBJ2-2; D uncertain. The CDR3 has 12 residues. V shed 7 bases and J shed 5 bases, with 8 bases lying between them. CDR1 is MNHNY, CDR2 SVGAGI, per germline (reference sequence). As DNA, the CDR3 is TGTGCCAGCATCCCACGGACCGGGGAGCTGTTTTTT. The encoded protein is CASIPRTGELFF.

The rearrangement links TRBV10-3 to TRBJ2-6; the match to TRBD1 covers 9 bases. The germline V gene has CDR1 ENHRY and CDR2 SYGVKD. The CDR3 sequence is 17 residues long. V was clipped by 10 bases and J by 3 bases; unmatched bases: 13. CDR3: CATLTGTGTRGANVLTF. CDR3 DNA: TGTGCCACCCTAACCGGGACAGGGACACGTGGGGCCAACGTCCTGACTTTC.

The chain uses TRBV6-5 and TRBJ2-7; tentative D call: TRBD1 (6 bases). The germline V gene encodes CDR1 MNHEY and CDR2 SVGAGI. Trimming removed 6 bases at V and 3 bases at J, with 15 bases between. The CDR3 sequence is 14 residues long. The CDR3, as DNA: TGTGCCAGCAGAAACGCCGGGACACTCTACGAGCAGTACTTC. It is translated as CASRNAGTLYEQYF.